This is a list of T cell receptor beta chains from one sample in a study of persistence of HIV-infected CD4 T cells. No antigen is known for these receptors. This table comes from immunoSEQ multiplex PCR, and its TCRdb copy is limited to in-frame clones, with some not included. The sample includes roughly 32,000 clones, about four fifths of them seen just once. Sequenced material: CD4+ T cells sorted from PBMCs after 18-hour stimulation, taken from a patient who received antiretroviral therapy. The receptor set was obtained from an adult woman with HIV who was CMV-seropositive. CDR3s include the opening cysteine and the closing phenylalanine or tryptophan. A D gene is named only where the DNA matches it firmly. Not all rows give a size; the values are once, few, many and, for expanded clones, a class.

D gene: -
clone size: -
J gene: TRBJ1-1
V gene: TRBV6-5
CDR3 protein: CASSQSTAMNTEAFF

D gene: -
clone size: -
J gene: TRBJ2-3
V gene: TRBV19
CDR3 protein: CASSMSSNTQYF

D gene: -
clone size: -
J gene: TRBJ2-3
V gene: TRBV5-5
CDR3 protein: CASRHLRVDTQYF

D gene: -
clone size: -
J gene: TRBJ1-5
V gene: TRBV6-5
CDR3 protein: CASSYDRNRSPQHF

D gene: -
clone size: -
J gene: TRBJ1-4
V gene: TRBV3-1/TRBV3-2
CDR3 protein: CASSRGSSNEKLFF

D gene: -
clone size: -
J gene: TRBJ2-2
V gene: TRBV21-1
CDR3 protein: CASSKDREEHRGAVF

D gene: -
clone size: -
J gene: TRBJ1-1
V gene: TRBV7-8
CDR3 protein: CASSFGWRVDTEAFF

D gene: -
clone size: -
J gene: TRBJ1-1
V gene: TRBV21-1
CDR3 protein: CASSGQTGNTEAFF

D gene: TRBD1
clone size: -
J gene: TRBJ1-1
V gene: TRBV2
CDR3 protein: CASRGQGPDSMRTEAFF

D gene: -
clone size: -
J gene: TRBJ1-1
V gene: TRBV12-3/TRBV12-4
CDR3 protein: CASSFLNTEAFF

D gene: TRBD1
clone size: -
J gene: TRBJ1-5
V gene: TRBV7-2
CDR3 protein: CASSSSLQGIQPQHF

D gene: -
clone size: -
J gene: TRBJ1-6
V gene: TRBV27
CDR3 protein: CASSLRSGINSPLHF

D gene: TRBD1
clone size: -
J gene: TRBJ1-4
V gene: TRBV15
CDR3 protein: CATSSQGASNEKLFF

D gene: -
clone size: -
J gene: TRBJ1-2
V gene: TRBV5-5
CDR3 protein: CASSRRVNYGYTF

D gene: -
clone size: once
J gene: TRBJ2-2
V gene: TRBV3-1/TRBV3-2
CDR3 protein: CASSQDEGGFQSGELFF

D gene: -
clone size: medium-sized
J gene: TRBJ2-1
V gene: TRBV13
CDR3 protein: CASGWGAYNEQFF